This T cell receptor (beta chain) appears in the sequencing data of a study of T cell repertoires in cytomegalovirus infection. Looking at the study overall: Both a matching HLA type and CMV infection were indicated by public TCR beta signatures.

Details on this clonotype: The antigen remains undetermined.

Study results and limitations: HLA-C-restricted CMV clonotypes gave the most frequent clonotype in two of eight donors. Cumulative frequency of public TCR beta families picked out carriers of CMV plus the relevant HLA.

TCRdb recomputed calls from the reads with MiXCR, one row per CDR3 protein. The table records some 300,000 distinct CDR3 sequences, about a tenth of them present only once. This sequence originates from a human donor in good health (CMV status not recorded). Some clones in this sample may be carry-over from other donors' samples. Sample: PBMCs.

CDR3 in amino acids: CASFPGQGSYEQYF. In nucleotides, the CDR3 is TGTGCCAGTTTTCCGGGACAGGGTTCCTACGAGCAGTACTTC. The V and J genes are TRBV2 and TRBJ2-7; 9 nucleotides align to TRBD1. Trimming at V came to 9 bases and at J to 1 base, leaving 7 bases not matched to a gene. Germline V CDR1 and CDR2: SNHLY, FYNNEI. This CDR3 has 14 amino acids.